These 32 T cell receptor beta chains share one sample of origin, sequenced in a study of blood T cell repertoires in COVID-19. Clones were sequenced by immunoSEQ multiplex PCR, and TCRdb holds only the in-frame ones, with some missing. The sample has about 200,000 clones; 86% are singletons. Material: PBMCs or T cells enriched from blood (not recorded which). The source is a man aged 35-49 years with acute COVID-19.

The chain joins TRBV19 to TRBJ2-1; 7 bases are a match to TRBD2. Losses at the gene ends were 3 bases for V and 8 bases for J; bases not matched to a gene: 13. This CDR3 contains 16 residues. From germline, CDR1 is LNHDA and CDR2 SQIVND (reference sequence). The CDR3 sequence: CASSIPAGTTADEQFF. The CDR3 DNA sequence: TGTGCCAGTAGTATCCCTGCGGGGACTACCGCGGATGAGCAGTTCTTC.

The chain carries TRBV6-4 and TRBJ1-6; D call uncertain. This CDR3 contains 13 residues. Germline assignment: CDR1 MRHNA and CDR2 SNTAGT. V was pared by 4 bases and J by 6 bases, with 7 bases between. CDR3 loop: CASSGKPNSPLHF. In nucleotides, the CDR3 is TGTGCCAGCAGTGGAAAGCCTAATTCACCCCTCCACTTT.

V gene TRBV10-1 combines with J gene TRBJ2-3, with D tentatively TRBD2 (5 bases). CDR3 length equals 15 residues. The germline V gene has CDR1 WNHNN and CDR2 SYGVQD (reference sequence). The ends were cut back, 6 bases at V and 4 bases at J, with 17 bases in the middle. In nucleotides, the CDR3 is TGCGCCAGCAGCCTCACTAGGGATAGCGCAGATACGCAGTATTTT. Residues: CASSLTRDSADTQYF.

CDR3 bases: TGTGCCAGCAGTTTACAGGGCGGCACGCAGTATTTT. It encodes CASSLQGGTQYF. The J gene is TRBJ2-3, the V gene TRBV28; TRBD1 might be the D (5 bases). Per the germline V gene, CDR1 is MDHEN and CDR2 is SYDVKM. Trimming took 2 bases from V and 9 from J, leaving 9 bases between them. The length of the CDR3 is 12 residues.

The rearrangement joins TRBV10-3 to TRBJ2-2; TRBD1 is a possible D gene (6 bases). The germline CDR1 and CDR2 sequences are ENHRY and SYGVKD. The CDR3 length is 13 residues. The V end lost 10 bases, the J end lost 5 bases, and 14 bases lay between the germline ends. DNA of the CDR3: TGTGCCACCGCCCCTCAGGGGACCGGGGAGCTGTTTTTT. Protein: CATAPQGTGELFF.

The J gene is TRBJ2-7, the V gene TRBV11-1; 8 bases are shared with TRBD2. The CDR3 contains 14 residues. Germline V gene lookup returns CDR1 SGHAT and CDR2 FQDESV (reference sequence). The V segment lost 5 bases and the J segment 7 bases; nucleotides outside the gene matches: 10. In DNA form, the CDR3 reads TGTGCCAGCAGCCCAGCGGGAGCTTCGAGGGAGCAGTACTTC. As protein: CASSPAGASREQYF.

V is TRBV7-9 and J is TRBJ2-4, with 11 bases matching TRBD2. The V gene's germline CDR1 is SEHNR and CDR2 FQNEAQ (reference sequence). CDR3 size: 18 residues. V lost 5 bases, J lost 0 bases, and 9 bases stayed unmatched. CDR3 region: CASSAGSGLAGAKNIQYF. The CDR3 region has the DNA TGTGCCAGCAGCGCTGGCTCTGGACTAGCGGGAGCCAAAAACATTCAGTACTTC. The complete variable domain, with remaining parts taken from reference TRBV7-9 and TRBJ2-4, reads DTGVSQNPRHKITKRGQNVTFRCDPISEHNRLYWYRQTLGQGPEFLTYFQNEAQLEKSRLLSDRFSAERPKGSFSTLEIQRTEQGDSAMYLCASSAGSGLAGAKNIQYFGAGTRLSVL.

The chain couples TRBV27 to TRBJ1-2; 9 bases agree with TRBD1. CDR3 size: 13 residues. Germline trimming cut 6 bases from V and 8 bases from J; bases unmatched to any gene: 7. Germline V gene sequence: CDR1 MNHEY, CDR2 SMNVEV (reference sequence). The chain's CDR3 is CASSPDRGGGYTF. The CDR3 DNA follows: TGTGCCAGCAGCCCGGACAGGGGCGGGGGCTACACCTTC.

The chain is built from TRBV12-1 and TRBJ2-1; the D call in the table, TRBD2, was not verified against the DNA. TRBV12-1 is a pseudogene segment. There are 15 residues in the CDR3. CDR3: CASSFVPGSVNEQFF. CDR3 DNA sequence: TGTGCCAGCAGCTTTGTCCCCGGGAGTGTGAATGAGCAGTTCTTC.

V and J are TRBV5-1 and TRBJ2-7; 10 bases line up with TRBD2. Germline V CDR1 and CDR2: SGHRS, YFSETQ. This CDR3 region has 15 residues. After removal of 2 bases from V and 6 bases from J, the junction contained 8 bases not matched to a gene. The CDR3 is CASSFNLAGVGEQYF. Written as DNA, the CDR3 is TGCGCCAGCAGCTTTAATCTAGCGGGAGTCGGCGAGCAGTACTTC.

CDR3 loop: CASSLGRDEEQYF. The CDR3 DNA sequence: TGTGCCAGCAGCTTGGGCCGAGACGAGGAGCAGTACTTC. The chain joins TRBV11-2 to TRBJ2-7; D ambiguous. Germline-derived CDR1 and CDR2 are SGHAT and FQNNGV. V lost 3 bases, J lost 7 bases, and 13 bases lay in between. The CDR3 length is 13 residues.

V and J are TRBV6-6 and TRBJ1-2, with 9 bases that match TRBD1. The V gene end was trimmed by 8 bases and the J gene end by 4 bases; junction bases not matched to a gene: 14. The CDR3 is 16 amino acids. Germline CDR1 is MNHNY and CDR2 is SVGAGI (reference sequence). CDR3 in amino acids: CASGRDRARIPYGYTF. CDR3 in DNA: TGTGCCAGCGGCCGGGACAGGGCCAGGATTCCCTATGGCTACACCTTC.

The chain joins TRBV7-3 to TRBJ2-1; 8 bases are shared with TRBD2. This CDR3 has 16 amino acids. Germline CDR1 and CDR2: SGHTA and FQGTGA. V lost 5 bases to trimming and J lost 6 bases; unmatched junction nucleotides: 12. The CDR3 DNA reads TGTGCCAGCAGCCCCCCACCGGGACTAGGGGGCAATGAGCAGTTCTTC. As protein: CASSPPPGLGGNEQFF. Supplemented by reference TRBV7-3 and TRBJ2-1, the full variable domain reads GAGVSQTPSNKVTEKGKYVELRCDPISGHTALYWYRQSLGQGPEFLIYFQGTGAADDSGLPNDRFFAVRPEGSVSTLKIQRTERGDSAVYLCASSPPPGLGGNEQFFGPGTRLTVL.

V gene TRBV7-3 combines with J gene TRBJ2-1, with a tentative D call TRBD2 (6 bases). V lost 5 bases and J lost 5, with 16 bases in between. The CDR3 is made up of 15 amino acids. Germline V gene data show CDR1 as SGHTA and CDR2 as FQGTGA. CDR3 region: CASSPGTRSNNEQFF. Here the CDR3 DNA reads TGTGCCAGCAGCCCTGGGACTCGATCCAACAATGAGCAGTTCTTC.

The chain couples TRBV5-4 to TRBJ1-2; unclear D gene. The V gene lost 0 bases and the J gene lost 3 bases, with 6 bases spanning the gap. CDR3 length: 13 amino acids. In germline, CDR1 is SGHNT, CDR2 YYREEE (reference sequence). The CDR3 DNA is TGTGCCAGCAGCTTGGACGAGCACTATGGCTACACCTTC. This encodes CASSLDEHYGYTF.

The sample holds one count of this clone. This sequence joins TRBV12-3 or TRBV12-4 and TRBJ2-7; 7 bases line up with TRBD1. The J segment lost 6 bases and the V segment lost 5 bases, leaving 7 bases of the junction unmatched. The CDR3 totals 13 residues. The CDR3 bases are TGTGCCAGCAGTGGGGACAGCATCTCCGAGCAGTACTTC. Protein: CASSGDSISEQYF.

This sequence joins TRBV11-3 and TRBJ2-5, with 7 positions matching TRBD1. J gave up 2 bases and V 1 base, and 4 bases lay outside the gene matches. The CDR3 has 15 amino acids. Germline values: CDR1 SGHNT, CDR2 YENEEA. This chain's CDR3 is CASSLGARGQETQYF. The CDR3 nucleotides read TGTGCCAGCAGCTTAGGGGCCAGGGGGCAAGAGACCCAGTACTTC.

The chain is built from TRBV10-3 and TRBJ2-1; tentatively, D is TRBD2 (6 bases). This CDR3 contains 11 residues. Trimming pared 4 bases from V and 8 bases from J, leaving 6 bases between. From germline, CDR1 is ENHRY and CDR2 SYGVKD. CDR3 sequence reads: CAISGGDEQFF. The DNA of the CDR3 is TGTGCCATCAGTGGGGGGGATGAGCAGTTCTTC.

CDR3 sequence: CASSGGGGSGANVLTF. The CDR3 nucleotides read TGTGCCAGCAGTGGGGGAGGCGGCTCTGGGGCCAACGTCCTGACTTTC. The chain has TRBV28 and TRBJ2-6, with D possibly being TRBD2 (6 bases). The V end lost 5 bases, the J end lost 0 bases, and 11 bases lay between the germline ends. The CDR3 extends over 16 amino acids. The germline gives CDR1 MDHEN, CDR2 SYDVKM.

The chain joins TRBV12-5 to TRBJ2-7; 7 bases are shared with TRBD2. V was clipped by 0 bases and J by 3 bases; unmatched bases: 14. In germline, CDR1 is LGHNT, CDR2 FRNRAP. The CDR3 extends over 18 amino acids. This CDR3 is CASGLVNKPAGELYEQYF. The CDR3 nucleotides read TGTGCTAGTGGTTTGGTCAATAAACCGGCGGGAGAGCTCTACGAGCAGTACTTC.

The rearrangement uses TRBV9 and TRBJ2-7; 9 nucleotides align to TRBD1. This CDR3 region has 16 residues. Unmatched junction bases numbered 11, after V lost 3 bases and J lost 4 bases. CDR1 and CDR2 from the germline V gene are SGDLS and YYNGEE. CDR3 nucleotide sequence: TGTGCCAGCAGCGCGGACCAACAGGGGGCGTTTTACGAGCAGTACTTC. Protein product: CASSADQQGAFYEQYF.

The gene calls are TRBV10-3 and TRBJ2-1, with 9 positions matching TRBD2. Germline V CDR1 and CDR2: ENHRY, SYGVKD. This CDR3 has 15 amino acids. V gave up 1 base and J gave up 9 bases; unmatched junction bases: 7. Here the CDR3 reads CAISELLAGQREQFF. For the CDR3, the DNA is TGTGCCATCAGTGAGTTACTAGCGGGTCAGCGTGAGCAGTTCTTC.

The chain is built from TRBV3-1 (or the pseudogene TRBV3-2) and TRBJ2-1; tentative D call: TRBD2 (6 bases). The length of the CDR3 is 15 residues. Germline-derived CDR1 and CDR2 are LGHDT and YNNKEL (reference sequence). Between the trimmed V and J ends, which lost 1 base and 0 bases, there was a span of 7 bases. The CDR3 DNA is TGTGCCAGCAGCCAAGGGAGGGACTCCTACAATGAGCAGTTCTTC. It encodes CASSQGRDSYNEQFF.

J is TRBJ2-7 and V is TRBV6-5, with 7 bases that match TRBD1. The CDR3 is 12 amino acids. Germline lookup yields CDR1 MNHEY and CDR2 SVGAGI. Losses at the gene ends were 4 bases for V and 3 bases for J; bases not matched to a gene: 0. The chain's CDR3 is CASSWDSYEQYF. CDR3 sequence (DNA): TGTGCCAGCAGTTGGGACAGCTACGAGCAGTACTTC.

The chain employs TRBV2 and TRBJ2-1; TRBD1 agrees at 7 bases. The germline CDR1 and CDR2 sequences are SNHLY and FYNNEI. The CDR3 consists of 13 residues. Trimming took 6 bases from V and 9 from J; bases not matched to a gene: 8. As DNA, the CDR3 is TGTGCCAGCAGCTTTGGACAGGAAGGTGAGCAGTTCTTC. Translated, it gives CASSFGQEGEQFF.

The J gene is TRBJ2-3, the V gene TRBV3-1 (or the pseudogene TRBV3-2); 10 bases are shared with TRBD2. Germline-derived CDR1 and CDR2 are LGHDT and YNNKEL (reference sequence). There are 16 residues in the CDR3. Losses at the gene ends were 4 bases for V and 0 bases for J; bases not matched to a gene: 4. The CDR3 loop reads CASSPGLAASTDTQYF. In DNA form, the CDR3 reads TGTGCCAGCAGCCCTGGACTAGCGGCGAGCACAGATACGCAGTATTTT.

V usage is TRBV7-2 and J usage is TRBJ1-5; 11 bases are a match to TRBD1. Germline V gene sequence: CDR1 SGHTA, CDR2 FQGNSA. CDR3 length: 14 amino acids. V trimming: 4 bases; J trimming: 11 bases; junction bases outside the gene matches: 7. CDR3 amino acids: CASSWTGGASAQHF. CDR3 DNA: TGTGCCAGCAGCTGGACAGGGGGCGCTTCGGCCCAGCATTTT.

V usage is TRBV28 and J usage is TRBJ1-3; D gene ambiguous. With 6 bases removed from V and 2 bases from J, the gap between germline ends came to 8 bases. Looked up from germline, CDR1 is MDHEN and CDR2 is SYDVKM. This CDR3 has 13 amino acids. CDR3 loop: CASSRPAGNTIYF. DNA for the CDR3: TGTGCCAGCAGCCGTCCGGCTGGAAACACCATATATTTT.

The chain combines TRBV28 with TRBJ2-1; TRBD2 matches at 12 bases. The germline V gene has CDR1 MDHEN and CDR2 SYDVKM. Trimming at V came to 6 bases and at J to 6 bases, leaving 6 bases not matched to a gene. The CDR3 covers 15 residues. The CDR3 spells CASSLLAGGGNEQFF. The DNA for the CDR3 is TGTGCCAGCAGCCTACTAGCGGGAGGAGGCAATGAGCAGTTCTTC.

The CDR3 sequence: CASSQGARLAGKAGEQYF. Written as DNA, the CDR3 is TGTGCCAGCAGCCAGGGAGCCCGACTAGCGGGAAAAGCTGGGGAGCAGTACTTC. V is TRBV14 and J is TRBJ2-7; 11 bases agree with TRBD2. The CDR3 is made up of 18 amino acids. V gave up 3 bases and J gave up 7 bases; unmatched junction bases: 17. Germline V gives CDR1 SGHDN, CDR2 FVKESK.

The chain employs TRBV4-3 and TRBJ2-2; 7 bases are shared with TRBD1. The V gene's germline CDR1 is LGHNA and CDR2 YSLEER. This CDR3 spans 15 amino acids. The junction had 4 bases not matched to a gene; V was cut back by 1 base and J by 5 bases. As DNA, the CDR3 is TGCGCCAGCAGCCAAGGAAGGGGGCGGACCGGGGAGCTGTTTTTT. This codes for CASSQGRGRTGELFF.

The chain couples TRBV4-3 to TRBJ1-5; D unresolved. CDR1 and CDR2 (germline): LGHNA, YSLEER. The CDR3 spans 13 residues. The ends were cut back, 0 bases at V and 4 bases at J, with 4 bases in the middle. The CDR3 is CASSQDRNQPQHF. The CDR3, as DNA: TGCGCCAGCAGCCAAGACAGGAATCAGCCCCAGCATTTT.